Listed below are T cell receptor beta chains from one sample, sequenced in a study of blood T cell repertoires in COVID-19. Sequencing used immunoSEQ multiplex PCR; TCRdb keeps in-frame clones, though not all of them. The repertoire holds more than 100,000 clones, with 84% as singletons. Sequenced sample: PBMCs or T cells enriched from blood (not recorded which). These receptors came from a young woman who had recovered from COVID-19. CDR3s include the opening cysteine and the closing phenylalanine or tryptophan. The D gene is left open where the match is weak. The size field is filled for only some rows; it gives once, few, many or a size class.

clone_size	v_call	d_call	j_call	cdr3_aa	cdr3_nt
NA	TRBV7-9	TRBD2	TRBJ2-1	CASSKGFSGRAEKVEQFF	TGTGCCAGCAGCAAGGGGTTTAGCGGGAGGGCCGAGAAAGTTGAGCAGTTCTTC
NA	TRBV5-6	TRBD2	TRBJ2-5	CASSKRLAVYQETQYF	TGTGCCAGCAGCAAACGACTAGCGGTGTACCAAGAGACCCAGTACTTC
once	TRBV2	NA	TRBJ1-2	CASVRQAYGYTF	TGTGCCAGCGTACGACAGGCCTATGGCTACACCTTC
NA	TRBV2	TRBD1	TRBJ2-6	CASSLGGAGANVLTF	TGTGCCAGCAGTCTAGGGGGCGCTGGGGCCAACGTCCTGACTTTC
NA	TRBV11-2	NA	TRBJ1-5	CASSLAYSNQPQHF	TGTGCCAGCAGCTTAGCCTATAGCAATCAGCCCCAGCATTTT
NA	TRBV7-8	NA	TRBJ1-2	CASSLRRAVNYGYTF	TGTGCCAGCAGCTTAAGGCGGGCCGTTAACTATGGCTACACCTTC
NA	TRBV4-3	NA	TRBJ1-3	CASSQSNVGSSGNTIYF	TGCGCCAGCAGCCAGTCCAACGTCGGTTCCTCTGGAAACACCATATATTTT
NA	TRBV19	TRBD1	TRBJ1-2	CASSMAGGDGYTF	TGTGCCAGTAGTATGGCAGGGGGCGATGGCTACACCTTC
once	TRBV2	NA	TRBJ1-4	CASSVTRDRGEKLFF	TGTGCCAGCAGTGTGACCAGGGATAGAGGTGAAAAACTGTTTTTT
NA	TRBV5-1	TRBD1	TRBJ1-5	CASSLGGTGDQPQHF	TGCGCCAGCAGCTTGGGAGGGACAGGGGATCAGCCCCAGCATTTT
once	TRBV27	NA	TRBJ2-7	CASSLRARGYYEQYF	TGTGCCAGCAGTTTAAGAGCGCGAGGGTACTACGAGCAGTACTTC
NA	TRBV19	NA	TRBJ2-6	CASSIEFGGPPQVWANVLTF	TGTGCCAGTAGTATAGAGTTCGGGGGGCCACCTCAGGTCTGGGCCAACGTCCTGACTTTC
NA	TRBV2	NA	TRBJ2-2	CASRLTLGLVRGNTGELFF	TGTGCCAGCAGACTCACACTCGGACTAGTCAGGGGGAACACCGGGGAGCTGTTTTTT
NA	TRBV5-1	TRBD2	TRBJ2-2	CASSSGTSGRGNTGELFF	TGCGCCAGCAGCTCCGGGACTAGCGGGAGGGGGAACACCGGGGAGCTGTTTTTT
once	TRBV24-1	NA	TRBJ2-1	CATSDLIQGFNEQFF	TGTGCCACCAGTGATTTAATACAGGGCTTCAATGAGCAGTTCTTC
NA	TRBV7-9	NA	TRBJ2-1	CASSFLLAPTYNEQFF	TGTGCCAGCAGCTTTCTGCTAGCGCCAACCTACAATGAGCAGTTCTTC